A single sample gave rise to the 7 T cell receptor beta chains below, sequenced in a study of T cells in Graves' hyperthyroidism and ophthalmopathy. What was amplified from RNA transcripts were TCR beta CDR3 regions. The HTBI set primed first-round TCR CDR3 RT-PCR. MiXCR, applied by TCRdb to the multiplex PCR reads, yields one record per CDR3 protein. Among about 380,000 distinct CDR3 sequences listed, around an eighth were seen once. The sample consisted of blood. These receptors originate from a man aged 30-40 years with Graves' hyperthyroidism that later progressed to Graves' ophthalmopathy.

In its sample, this clonotype was seen a few times. The chain has TRBV7-9 and TRBJ1-2; D gene ambiguous. Germline V gives CDR1 SEHNR, CDR2 FQNEAQ (reference sequence). This CDR3 is built from 14 residues. Trimming left V 1 base short and J 5 bases short, with 11 bases between. The CDR3 nucleotides read TGTGCCAGCAGCTTAGGAGTGGAAGGGTATGGCTACACCTTC. Amino acids: CASSLGVEGYGYTF.

This clonotype was observed at least ten times. The genes are TRBV28 and TRBJ2-1; weak D call: TRBD1 (6 bases). Germline CDR1 is MDHEN and CDR2 is SYDVKM. The CDR3 consists of 16 residues. V lost 3 bases to trimming and J lost 4 bases, with 16 bases between them. CDR3 nucleotides: TGTGCCAGCAGTTTGTCTGTGGGGGCCGAATACAATGAGCAGTTCTTC. This codes for CASSLSVGAEYNEQFF.

This clonotype was counted a few times. The V call is TRBV28, the J call TRBJ2-2; the match to TRBD2 covers 11 bases. V trimming: 6 bases; J trimming: 2 bases; junction bases outside the gene matches: 2. CDR1 MDHEN and CDR2 SYDVKM come from the germline V gene. CDR3 length: 15 residues. Here the CDR3 DNA reads TGTGCCAGCAGACTAGCGGGGGATAACACCGGGGAGCTGTTTTTT. Translation gives CASRLAGDNTGELFF.

This clonotype was seen only a few times. The J gene is TRBJ1-3, the V gene TRBV7-8; D remains unclear. V lost 0 bases and J 0 bases, leaving 6 bases between the germline ends. This CDR3 is 15 amino acids long. CDR1 is SGHVS, CDR2 FQNEAQ, per germline. Here the CDR3 reads CASSLARVSGNTIYF. CDR3 nucleotides: TGTGCCAGCAGCTTAGCGCGGGTCTCTGGAAACACCATATATTTT.

This clonotype has a count of ten or more. This chain uses TRBV7-9 with TRBJ2-3; the match to TRBD2 covers 7 bases. In germline, CDR1 is SEHNR, CDR2 FQNEAQ (reference sequence). Trimming at V came to 7 bases and at J to 4 bases, leaving 5 bases not matched to a gene. The CDR3 runs 13 residues. The CDR3 sequence: CASNGLVADTQYF. The CDR3 nucleotides are TGTGCCAGCAACGGACTAGTGGCAGATACGCAGTATTTT.

The chain is built from TRBV5-1 and TRBJ2-2; 9 bases are a match to TRBD2. Germline-derived CDR1 and CDR2 are SGHRS and YFSETQ. Losses at the gene ends were 3 bases for V and 7 bases for J; bases not matched to a gene: 7. The CDR3 length is 15 residues. DNA of the CDR3: TGCGCCAGCAGCTCCGGGACTAGCATTGGCGGGGAGCTGTTTTTT. Protein sequence: CASSSGTSIGGELFF.

V usage is TRBV27 and J usage is TRBJ2-7, with D perhaps TRBD1 (6 bases). With 4 bases removed from V and 0 bases from J, the gap between germline ends came to 7 bases. CDR3 size: 13 residues. The V gene's germline CDR1 is MNHEY and CDR2 SMNVEV (reference sequence). CDR3 nucleotide sequence: TGTGCCAGCAGTTACAGGGCCTCCTACGAGCAGTACTTC. Translating it yields CASSYRASYEQYF.